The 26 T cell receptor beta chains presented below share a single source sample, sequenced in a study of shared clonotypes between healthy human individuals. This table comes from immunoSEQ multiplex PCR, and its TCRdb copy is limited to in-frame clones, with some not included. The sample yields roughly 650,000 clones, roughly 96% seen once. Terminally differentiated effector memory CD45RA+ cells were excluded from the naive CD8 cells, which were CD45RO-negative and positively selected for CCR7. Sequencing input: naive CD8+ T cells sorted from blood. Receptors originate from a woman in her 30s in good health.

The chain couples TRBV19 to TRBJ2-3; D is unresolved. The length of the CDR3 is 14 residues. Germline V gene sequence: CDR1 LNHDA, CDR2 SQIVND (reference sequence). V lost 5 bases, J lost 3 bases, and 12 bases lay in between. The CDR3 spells CASSPLGRTDTQYF. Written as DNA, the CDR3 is TGTGCCAGTAGTCCCCTGGGAAGGACAGATACGCAGTATTTT.

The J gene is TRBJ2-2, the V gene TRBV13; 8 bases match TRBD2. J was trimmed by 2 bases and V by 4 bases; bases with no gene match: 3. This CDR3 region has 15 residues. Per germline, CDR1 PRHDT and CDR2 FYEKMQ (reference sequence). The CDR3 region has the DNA TGTGCCAGCAGCTGGACTAGCATAAACACCGGGGAGCTGTTTTTT. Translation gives CASSWTSINTGELFF.

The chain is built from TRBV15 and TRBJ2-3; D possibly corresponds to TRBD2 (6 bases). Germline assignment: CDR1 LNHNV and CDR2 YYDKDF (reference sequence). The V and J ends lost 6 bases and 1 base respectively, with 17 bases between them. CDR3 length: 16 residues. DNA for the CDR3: TGTGCCACCAGTCTGGAGGGAATCTCTGGCACAGATACGCAGTATTTT. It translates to CATSLEGISGTDTQYF.

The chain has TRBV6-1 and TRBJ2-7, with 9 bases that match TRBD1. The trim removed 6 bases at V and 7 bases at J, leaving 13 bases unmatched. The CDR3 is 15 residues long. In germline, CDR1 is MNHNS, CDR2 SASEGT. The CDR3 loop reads CASRDLTGGGFEQYF. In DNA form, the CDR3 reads TGTGCCAGCAGAGACCTGACAGGGGGAGGCTTTGAGCAGTACTTC.

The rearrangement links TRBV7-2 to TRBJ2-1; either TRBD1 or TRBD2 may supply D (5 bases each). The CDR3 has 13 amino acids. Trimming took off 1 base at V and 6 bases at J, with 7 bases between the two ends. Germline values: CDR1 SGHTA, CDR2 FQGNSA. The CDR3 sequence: CASSLVGANEQFF. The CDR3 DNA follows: TGTGCCAGCAGCTTAGTCGGGGCCAATGAGCAGTTCTTC.

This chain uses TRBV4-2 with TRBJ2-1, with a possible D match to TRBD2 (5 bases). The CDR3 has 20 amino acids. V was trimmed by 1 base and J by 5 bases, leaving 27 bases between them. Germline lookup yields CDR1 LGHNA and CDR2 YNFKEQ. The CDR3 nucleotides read TGTGCCAGCAGCCAAGCAGGCAGGCGCGCCCTAGCCACGGCCGACAATGAGCAGTTCTTC. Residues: CASSQAGRRALATADNEQFF.

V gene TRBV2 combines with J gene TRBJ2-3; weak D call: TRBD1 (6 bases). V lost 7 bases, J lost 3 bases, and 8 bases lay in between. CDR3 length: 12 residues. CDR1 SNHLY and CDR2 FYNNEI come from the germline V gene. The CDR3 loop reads CASKDRTDTQYF. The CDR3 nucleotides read TGTGCCAGCAAGGACAGAACAGATACGCAGTATTTT. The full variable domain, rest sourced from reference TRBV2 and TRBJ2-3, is EPEVTQTPSHQVTQMGQEVILRCVPISNHLYFYWYRQILGQKVEFLVSFYNNEISEKSEIFDDQFSVERPDGSNFTLKIRSTKLEDSAMYFCASKDRTDTQYFGPGTRLTVL.

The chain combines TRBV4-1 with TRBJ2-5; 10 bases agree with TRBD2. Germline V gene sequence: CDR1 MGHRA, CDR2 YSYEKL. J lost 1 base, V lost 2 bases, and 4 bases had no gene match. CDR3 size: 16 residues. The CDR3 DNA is TGCGCCAGCAGCCAACTACTAGCGGGGCTCCAAGAGACCCAGTACTTC. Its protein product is CASSQLLAGLQETQYF.

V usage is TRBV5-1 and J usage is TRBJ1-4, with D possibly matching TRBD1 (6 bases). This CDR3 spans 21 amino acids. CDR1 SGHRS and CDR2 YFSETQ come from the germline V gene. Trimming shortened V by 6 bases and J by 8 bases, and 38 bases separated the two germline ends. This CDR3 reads CASTLFLRSPIRDRCQEKLFF. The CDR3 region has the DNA TGCGCCAGCACCCTCTTCCTGAGAAGCCCAATCCGAGACAGGTGCCAAGAAAAACTGTTTTTT.

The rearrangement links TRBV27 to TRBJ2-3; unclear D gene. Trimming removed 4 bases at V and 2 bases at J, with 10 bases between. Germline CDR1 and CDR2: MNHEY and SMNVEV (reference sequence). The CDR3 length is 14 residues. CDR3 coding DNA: TGTGCCAGCAGTTGGGGATTGGCCACAGATACGCAGTATTTT. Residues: CASSWGLATDTQYF.

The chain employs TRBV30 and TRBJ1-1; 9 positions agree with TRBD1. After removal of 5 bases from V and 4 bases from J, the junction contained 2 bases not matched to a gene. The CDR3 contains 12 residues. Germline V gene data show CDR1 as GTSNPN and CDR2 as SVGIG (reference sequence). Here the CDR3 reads CAWGGQGTEAFF. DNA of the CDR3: TGTGCCTGGGGGGGACAGGGCACTGAAGCTTTCTTT.

The CDR3 nucleotides are TGTGCCACCAGCAGAGGACTAGCGGGAGATGGAGATACGCAGTATTTT. This encodes CATSRGLAGDGDTQYF. V usage is TRBV15 and J usage is TRBJ2-3, with 12 bases fitting TRBD2. This CDR3 spans 16 amino acids. J lost 5 bases, V lost 1 base, and 4 bases had no gene match. CDR1 is LNHNV and CDR2 is YYDKDF in the germline V gene (reference sequence).

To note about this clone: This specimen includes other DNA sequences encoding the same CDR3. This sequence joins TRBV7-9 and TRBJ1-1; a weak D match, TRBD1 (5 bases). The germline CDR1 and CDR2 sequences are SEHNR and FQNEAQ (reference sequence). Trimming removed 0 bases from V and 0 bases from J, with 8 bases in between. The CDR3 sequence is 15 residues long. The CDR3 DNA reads TGTGCCAGCAGCTTAGCTCAGGGCATGAACACTGAAGCTTTCTTT. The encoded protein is CASSLAQGMNTEAFF.

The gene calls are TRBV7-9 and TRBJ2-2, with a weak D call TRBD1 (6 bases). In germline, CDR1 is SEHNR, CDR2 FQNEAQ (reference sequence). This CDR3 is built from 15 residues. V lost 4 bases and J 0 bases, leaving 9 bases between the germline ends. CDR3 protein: CASSSRTANTGELFF. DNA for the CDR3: TGTGCCAGCAGCTCGAGGACAGCGAACACCGGGGAGCTGTTTTTT.

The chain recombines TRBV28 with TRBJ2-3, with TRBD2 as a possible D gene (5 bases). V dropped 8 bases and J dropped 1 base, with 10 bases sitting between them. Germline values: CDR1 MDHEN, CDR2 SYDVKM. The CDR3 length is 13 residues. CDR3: CASVERRTDTQYF. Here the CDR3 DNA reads TGTGCCAGCGTGGAGCGGCGCACAGATACGCAGTATTTT.

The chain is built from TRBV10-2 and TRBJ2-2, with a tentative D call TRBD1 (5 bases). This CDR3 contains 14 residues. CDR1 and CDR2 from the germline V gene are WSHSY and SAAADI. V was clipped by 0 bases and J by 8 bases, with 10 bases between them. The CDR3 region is CASSESEGAGELFF. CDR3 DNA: TGCGCCAGCAGTGAGTCGGAAGGGGCAGGGGAGCTGTTTTTT.

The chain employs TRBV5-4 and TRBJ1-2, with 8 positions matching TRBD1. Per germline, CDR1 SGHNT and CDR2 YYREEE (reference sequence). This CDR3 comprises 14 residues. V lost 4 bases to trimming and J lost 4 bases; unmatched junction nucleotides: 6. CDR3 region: CASSLRDRRYGYTF. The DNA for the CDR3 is TGTGCCAGCAGCCTCCGGGACAGGCGCTATGGCTACACCTTC.

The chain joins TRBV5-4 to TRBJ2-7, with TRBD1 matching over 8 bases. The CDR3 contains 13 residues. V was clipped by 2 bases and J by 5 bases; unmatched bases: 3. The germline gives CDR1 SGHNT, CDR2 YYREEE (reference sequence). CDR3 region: CASSLQGVHEQYF. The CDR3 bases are TGTGCCAGCAGCTTACAGGGGGTCCACGAGCAGTACTTC. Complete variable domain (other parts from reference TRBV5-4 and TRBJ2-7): ETGVTQSPTHLIKTRGQQVTLRCSSQSGHNTVSWYQQALGQGPQFIFQYYREEENGRGNFPPRFSGLQFPNYSSELNVNALELDDSALYLCASSLQGVHEQYFGPGTRLTVT.

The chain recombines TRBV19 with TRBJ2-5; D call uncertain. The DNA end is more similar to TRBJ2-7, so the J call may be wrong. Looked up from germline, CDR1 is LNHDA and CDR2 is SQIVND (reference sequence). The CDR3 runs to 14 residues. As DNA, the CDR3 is TGTGCCAGTAGTATCGCAGGTATCTCCTACGAGCAGTACTTC. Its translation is CASSIAGISYEQYF.

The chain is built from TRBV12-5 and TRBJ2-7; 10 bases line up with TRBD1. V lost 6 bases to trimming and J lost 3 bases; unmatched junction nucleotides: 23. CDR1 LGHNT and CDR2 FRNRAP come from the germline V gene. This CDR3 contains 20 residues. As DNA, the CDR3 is TGTGCTAGTGGCTCCTCCACGAGGACCCAAAGACGGACAGGGGGCTACGAGCAGTACTTC. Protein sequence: CASGSSTRTQRRTGGYEQYF.

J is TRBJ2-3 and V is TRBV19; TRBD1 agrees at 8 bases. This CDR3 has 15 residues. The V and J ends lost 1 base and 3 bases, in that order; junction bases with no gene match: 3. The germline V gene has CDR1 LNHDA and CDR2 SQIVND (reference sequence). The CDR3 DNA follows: TGTGCCAGTAGTATAGTACAGGGGGTAACAGATACGCAGTATTTT. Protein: CASSIVQGVTDTQYF.

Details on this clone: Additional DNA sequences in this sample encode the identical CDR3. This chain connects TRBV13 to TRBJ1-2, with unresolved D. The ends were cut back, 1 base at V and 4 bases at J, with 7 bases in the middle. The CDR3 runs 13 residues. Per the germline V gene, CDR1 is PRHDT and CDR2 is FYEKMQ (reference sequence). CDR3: CASSLAESYGYTF. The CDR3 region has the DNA TGTGCCAGCAGCTTAGCTGAGAGCTATGGCTACACCTTC. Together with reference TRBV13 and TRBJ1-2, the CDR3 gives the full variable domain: AAGVIQSPRHLIKEKRETATLKCYPIPRHDTVYWYQQGPGQDPQFLISFYEKMQSDKGSIPDRFSAQQFSDYHSELNMSSLELGDSALYFCASSLAESYGYTFGSGTRLTVV.

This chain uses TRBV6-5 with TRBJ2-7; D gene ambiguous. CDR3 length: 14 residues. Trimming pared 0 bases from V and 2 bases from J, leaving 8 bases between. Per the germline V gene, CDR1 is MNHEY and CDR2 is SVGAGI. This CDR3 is CASSYSPDTYEQYF. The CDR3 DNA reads TGTGCCAGCAGTTACTCGCCAGACACCTACGAGCAGTACTTC.

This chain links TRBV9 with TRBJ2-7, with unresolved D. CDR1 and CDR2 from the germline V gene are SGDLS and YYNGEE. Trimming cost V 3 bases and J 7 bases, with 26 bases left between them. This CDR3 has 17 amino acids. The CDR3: CASSASLTFGNPGEQYF. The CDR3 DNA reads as TGTGCCAGCAGCGCCTCGTTGACTTTTGGAAACCCTGGGGAGCAGTACTTC.

The CDR3 DNA reads TGTGCCTGGAGTAGCGGTCAGGGGACTAATGAAAAACTGTTTTTT. Translated, it gives CAWSSGQGTNEKLFF. The chain joins TRBV30 to TRBJ1-4; tentatively, D is TRBD1 (6 bases). The CDR3 length is 15 residues. CDR1 and CDR2 from the germline V gene are GTSNPN and SVGIG (reference sequence). The V end was cut by 2 bases, the J end by 2 bases, with 12 bases between.

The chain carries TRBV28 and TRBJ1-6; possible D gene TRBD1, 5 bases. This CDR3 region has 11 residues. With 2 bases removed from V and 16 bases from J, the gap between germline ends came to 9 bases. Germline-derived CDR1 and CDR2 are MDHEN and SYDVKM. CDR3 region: CASSLRSGLHF. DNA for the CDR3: TGTGCCAGCAGTTTACGGTCAGGGCTCCACTTT.